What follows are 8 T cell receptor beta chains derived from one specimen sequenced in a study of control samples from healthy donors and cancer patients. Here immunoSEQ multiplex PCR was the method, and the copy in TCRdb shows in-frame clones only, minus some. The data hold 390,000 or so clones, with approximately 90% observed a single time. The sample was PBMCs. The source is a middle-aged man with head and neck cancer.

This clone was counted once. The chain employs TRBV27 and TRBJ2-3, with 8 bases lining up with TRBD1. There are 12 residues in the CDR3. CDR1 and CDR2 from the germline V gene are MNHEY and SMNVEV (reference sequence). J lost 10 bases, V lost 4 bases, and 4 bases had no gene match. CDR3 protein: CASSSRQGSQYF. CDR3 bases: TGTGCCAGCAGTTCGCGACAGGGGTCGCAGTATTTT.

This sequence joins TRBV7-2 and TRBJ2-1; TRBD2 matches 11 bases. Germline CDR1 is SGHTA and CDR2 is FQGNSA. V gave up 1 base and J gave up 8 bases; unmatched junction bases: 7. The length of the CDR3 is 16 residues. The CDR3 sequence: CASSLVWLAGGYEQFF. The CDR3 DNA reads TGTGCCAGCAGCTTAGTCTGGCTAGCGGGGGGCTATGAGCAGTTCTTC.

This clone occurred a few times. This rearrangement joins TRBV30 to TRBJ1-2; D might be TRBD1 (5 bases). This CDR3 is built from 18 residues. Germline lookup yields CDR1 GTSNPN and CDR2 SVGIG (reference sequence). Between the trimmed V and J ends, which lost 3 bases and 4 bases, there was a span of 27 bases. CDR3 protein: CAWSSGPGRSNPSYGYTF. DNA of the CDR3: TGTGCCTGGAGCTCCGGGCCAGGGCGGTCCAACCCGAGCTATGGCTACACCTTC. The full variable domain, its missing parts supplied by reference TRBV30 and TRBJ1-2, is SQTIHQWPATLVQPVGSPLSLECTVEGTSNPNLYWYRQAAGRGLQLLFYSVGIGQISSEVPQNLSASRPQDRQFILSSKKLLLSDSGFYLCAWSSGPGRSNPSYGYTFGSGTRLTVV.

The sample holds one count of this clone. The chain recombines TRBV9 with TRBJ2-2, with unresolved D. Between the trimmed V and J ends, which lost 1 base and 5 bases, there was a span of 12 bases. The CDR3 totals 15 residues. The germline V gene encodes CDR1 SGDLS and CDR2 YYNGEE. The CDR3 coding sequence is TGTGCCAGCAGCGTATTTTCAGATATTACCGGGGAGCTGTTTTTT. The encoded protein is CASSVFSDITGELFF.

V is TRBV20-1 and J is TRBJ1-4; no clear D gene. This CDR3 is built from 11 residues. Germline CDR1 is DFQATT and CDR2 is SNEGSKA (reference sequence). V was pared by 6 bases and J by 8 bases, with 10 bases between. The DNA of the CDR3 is TGCAGTGCGGGAGAGGGCGAAAAACTGTTTTTT. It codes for CSAGEGEKLFF.

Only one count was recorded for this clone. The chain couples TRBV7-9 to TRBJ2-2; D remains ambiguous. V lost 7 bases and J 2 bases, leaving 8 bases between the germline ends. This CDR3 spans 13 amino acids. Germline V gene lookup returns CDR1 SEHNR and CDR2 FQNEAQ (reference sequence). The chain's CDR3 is CASKAVNTGELFF. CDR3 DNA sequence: TGTGCCAGCAAGGCGGTTAACACCGGGGAGCTGTTTTTT.

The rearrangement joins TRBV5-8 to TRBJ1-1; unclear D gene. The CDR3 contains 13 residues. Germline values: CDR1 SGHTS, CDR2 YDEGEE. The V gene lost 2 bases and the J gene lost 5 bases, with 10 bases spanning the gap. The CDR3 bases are TGTGCCAGCAGCTTAATGCGAGGAACTGAAGCTTTCTTT. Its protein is CASSLMRGTEAFF.

The DNA for the CDR3 is TGTGCCAGCTCACCACTCCAGGGGGTAGCTAATGAAAAACTGTTTTTT. It encodes CASSPLQGVANEKLFF. The rearrangement links TRBV18 to TRBJ1-4, with TRBD1 matching over 7 bases. Germline V gene data show CDR1 as KGHSH and CDR2 as LQKENI. After removal of 1 base from V and 3 bases from J, the junction contained 5 bases not matched to a gene. This CDR3 region has 16 residues.